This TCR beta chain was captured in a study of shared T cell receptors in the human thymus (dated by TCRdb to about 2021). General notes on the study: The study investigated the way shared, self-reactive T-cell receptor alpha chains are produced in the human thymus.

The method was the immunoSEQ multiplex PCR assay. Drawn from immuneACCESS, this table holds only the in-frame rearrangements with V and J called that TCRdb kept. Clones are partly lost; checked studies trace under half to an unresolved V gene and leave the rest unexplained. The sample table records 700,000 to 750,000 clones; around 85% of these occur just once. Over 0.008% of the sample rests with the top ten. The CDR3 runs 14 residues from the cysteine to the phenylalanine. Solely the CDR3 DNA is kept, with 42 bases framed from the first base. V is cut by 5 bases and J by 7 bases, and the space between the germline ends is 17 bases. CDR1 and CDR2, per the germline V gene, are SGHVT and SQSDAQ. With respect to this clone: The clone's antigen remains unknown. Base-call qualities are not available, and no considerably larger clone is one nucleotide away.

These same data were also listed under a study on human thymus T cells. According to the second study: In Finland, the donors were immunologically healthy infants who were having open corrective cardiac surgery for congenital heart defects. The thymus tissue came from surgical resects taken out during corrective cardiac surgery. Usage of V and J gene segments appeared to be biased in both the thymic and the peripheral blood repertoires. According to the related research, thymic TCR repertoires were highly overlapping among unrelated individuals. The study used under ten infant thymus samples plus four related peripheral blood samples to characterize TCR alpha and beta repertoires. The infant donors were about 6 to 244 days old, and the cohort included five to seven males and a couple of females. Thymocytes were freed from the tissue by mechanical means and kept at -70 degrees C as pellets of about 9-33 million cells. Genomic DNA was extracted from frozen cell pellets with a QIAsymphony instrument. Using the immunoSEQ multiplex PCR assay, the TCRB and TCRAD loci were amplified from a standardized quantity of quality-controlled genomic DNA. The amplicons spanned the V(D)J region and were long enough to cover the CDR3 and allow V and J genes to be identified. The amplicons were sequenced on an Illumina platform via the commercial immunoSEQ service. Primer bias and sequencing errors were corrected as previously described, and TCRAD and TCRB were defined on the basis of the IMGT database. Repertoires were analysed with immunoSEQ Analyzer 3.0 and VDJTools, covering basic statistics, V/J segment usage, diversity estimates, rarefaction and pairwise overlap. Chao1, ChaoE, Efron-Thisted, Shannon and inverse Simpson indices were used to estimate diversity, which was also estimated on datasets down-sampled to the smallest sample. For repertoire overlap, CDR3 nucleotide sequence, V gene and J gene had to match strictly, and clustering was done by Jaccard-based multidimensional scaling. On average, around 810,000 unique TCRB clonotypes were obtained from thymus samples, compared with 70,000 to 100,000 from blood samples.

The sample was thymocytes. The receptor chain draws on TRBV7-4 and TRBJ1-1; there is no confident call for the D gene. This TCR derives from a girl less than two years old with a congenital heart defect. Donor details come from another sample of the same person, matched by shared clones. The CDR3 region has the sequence CASSRLPITVEAFF. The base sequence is TGTGCCAGCAGCCGACTTCCGATCACGGTTGAAGCTTTCTTT. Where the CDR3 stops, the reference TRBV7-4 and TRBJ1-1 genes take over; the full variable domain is GAGVSQSPRYKVAKRGRDVALRCDSISGHVTLYWYRQTLGQGSEVLTYSQSDAQRDKSGRPSGRFSAERPERSVSTLKIQRTEQGDSAVYLCASSRLPITVEAFFGQGTRLTVV.